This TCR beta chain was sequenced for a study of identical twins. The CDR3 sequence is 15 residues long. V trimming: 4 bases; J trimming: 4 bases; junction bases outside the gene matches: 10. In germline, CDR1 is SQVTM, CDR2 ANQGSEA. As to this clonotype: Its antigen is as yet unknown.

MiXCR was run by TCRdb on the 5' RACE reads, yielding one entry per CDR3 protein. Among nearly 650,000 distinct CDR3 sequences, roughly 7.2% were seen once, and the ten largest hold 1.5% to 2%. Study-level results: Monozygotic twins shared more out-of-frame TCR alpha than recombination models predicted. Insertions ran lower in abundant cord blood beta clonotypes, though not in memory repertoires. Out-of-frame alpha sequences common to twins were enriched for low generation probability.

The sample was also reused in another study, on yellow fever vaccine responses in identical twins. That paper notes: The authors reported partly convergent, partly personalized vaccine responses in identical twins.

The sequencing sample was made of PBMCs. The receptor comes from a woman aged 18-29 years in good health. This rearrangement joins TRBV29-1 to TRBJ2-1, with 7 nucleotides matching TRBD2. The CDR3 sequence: CSVGPPTGGYNEQFF. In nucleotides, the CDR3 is TGCAGCGTTGGCCCCCCCACGGGAGGATACAATGAGCAGTTCTTC.